What follows describes a single TCR beta chain. Its target is unknown. It was around 10 milliliters of peripheral blood that were drawn from each donor. Combining a sample-barcoded 5' primer with a J-beta primer mix, a second PCR ran for about 7 to 11 cycles. TCRdb itself ran the 5' RACE reads through MiXCR, one entry per CDR3 protein. This table has 750,000 or so distinct CDR3 sequences, just under 25% appearing once. The record originates from a study of blood T cells in healthy people across ages. General study findings and limits: Long-lived and aged donors differed, with more naive CD4+ cells and higher diversity in the long-lived. Changes in expanded clonotypes were possibly confounded, as the CMV status of donors was unknown.

The CDR3 runs to 13 residues. V dropped 5 bases and J dropped 3 bases, with 10 bases sitting between them. Germline lookup yields CDR1 SGHTA and CDR2 FQGTGA. This same sample was also part of a study on T cells of mothers and their children. That paper states: Slightly higher overlap, not significant, was seen in related mother-child pairs than in unrelated pairs.

The sequenced material came from blood. The receptor was isolated from a boy younger than 18 in good health. This sequence joins TRBV7-3 and TRBJ2-5; D is unresolved. CDR3 sequence reads: CASSRGVKETQYF. Here the CDR3 DNA reads TGTGCCAGCAGCCGTGGGGTAAAAGAGACCCAGTACTTC. The variable domain in full, completed from reference TRBV7-3 and TRBJ2-5, reads GAGVSQTPSNKVTEKGKYVELRCDPISGHTALYWYRQSLGQGPEFLIYFQGTGAADDSGLPNDRFFAVRPEGSVSTLKIQRTERGDSAVYLCASSRGVKETQYFGPGTRLLVL.